These T cell receptor beta chains were read from a single sample in a study of blood T cell repertoires in COVID-19. TCRdb's copy holds only in-frame clones and misses some; the assay was immunoSEQ multiplex PCR. In the table there are tens of thousands of clones, 90% of which are singletons. Source material: peripheral blood. These receptors originate from a man between 70 and 80 years old with acute or convalescent COVID-19. The CDR3 runs from the conserved cysteine through the conserved F or W. The D gene is left open where the match is weak. Clone size is given for some rows only: seen once, a few or many times, or a class if the clone is expanded.

clone_size | d_call | j_call | v_call | cdr3_aa | cdr3_nt
. | . | TRBJ2-1 | TRBV5-1 | CASRADHLSYNEQFF | TGCGCCAGCCGAGCGGACCACCTCTCCTACAATGAGCAGTTCTTC
. | TRBD2 | TRBJ2-1 | TRBV18 | CGSGRAGPGNEQFF | TGTGGTAGCGGGAGGGCCGGTCCCGGCAATGAGCAGTTCTTC
. | TRBD2 | TRBJ2-1 | TRBV27 | CASSLGLRTEQFF | TGTGCCAGCAGTCTGGGACTACGAACTGAGCAGTTCTTC
few | TRBD1 | TRBJ1-5 | TRBV28 | CASSFEDRGLEDLSNQPQHF | TGTGCCAGCAGTTTTGAGGACAGGGGGTTAGAAGACTTAAGCAATCAGCCCCAGCATTTT
. | . | TRBJ1-3 | TRBV28 | CASSVSGYDRNTIYF | TGTGCCAGCAGTGTTTCAGGGTATGACAGAAACACCATATATTTT
. | TRBD1 | TRBJ2-7 | TRBV19 | CASSPTGDYEQYF | TGTGCCAGTAGTCCCACAGGGGACTACGAGCAGTACTTC
. | . | TRBJ1-1 | TRBV30 | CASLGLVGTEAFF | TGTGCCTCCCTCGGACTTGTTGGCACTGAAGCTTTCTTT
. | TRBD1 | TRBJ2-1 | TRBV27 | CASSLLGQGAFNEQFF | TGTGCCAGCAGTTTGCTGGGACAGGGGGCGTTCAATGAGCAGTTCTTC
few | . | TRBJ1-3 | TRBV12-3/TRBV12-4 | CAIQSRVANTIYF | TGTGCCATCCAGAGTCGGGTAGCAAACACCATATATTTT
. | TRBD2 | TRBJ2-1 | TRBV5-1 | CASSLIGGSSYNEQFF | TGCGCCAGCAGCTTAATTGGCGGGAGCTCCTACAATGAGCAGTTCTTC
. | . | TRBJ1-1 | TRBV6-5 | CASSWGQNTEAFF | TGTGCCAGCAGTTGGGGACAAAACACTGAAGCTTTCTTT
. | . | TRBJ2-1 | TRBV5-1 | CASSVGLLNEQFF | TGCGCCAGCAGCGTCGGACTACTTAATGAGCAGTTCTTC
. | . | TRBJ2-6 | TRBV19 | CASSPAGFSGANVLTF | TGTGCCAGTAGCCCGGCGGGTTTCTCTGGGGCCAACGTCCTGACTTTC
. | . | TRBJ1-3 | TRBV6-5 | CASTQTSGNTIYF | TGTGCCAGCACACAGACCTCTGGAAACACCATATATTTT
. | . | TRBJ1-6 | TRBV5-1 | CASSFYSYNSPLHF | TGCGCCAGCAGCTTCTACTCCTATAATTCACCCCTCCACTTT
. | TRBD1 | TRBJ1-1 | TRBV5-4 | CASSWGQRAGTEAFF | TGTGCCAGCAGCTGGGGACAGAGGGCAGGGACTGAAGCTTTCTTT
. | TRBD1 | TRBJ2-3 | TRBV5-1 | CASSKGQVGATDTQYF | TGCGCCAGCAGCAAGGGACAGGTCGGGGCCACAGATACGCAGTATTTT
. | . | TRBJ1-6 | TRBV7-9 | CASSPAGNSPLHF | TGTGCCAGCAGTCCCGCCGGGAATTCACCCCTCCACTTT
. | TRBD1 | TRBJ2-7 | TRBV19 | CASSIYPRTGDYEQYF | TGTGCCAGTAGTATCTATCCGCGAACAGGGGACTACGAGCAGTACTTC
. | . | TRBJ1-2 | TRBV7-2 | CASSPGQRGYTF | TGTGCCAGCAGCCCTGGACAGCGCGGCTACACCTTC
. | . | TRBJ1-1 | TRBV7-9 | CASSLLGGTEAFF | TGTGCCAGCAGCCTCCTCGGTGGTACTGAAGCTTTCTTT
. | . | TRBJ2-3 | TRBV5-1 | CASSLGGLDTQYF | TGCGCCAGCAGCTTGGGCGGACTAGATACGCAGTATTTT
. | TRBD1 | TRBJ2-7 | TRBV6-5 | CASSYDRDGYEQYF | TGTGCCAGCAGTTACGACAGGGATGGCTACGAGCAGTACTTC
. | . | TRBJ1-1 | TRBV19 | CASSIRIFPTGTEAFF | TGTGCCAGTAGTATCAGGATTTTCCCCACGGGAACTGAAGCTTTCTTT
. | . | TRBJ1-2 | TRBV23-1 | CASSQGPSYGYTF | TGCGCCAGCAGTCAGGGGCCCTCGTATGGCTACACCTTC
. | . | TRBJ1-2 | TRBV2 | CASSVIQYGYTF | TGTGCCAGCAGTGTTATCCAGTATGGCTACACCTTC
. | . | TRBJ2-7 | TRBV10-3 | CAISVRAEDEQYF | TGTGCCATCAGTGTGAGGGCCGAGGACGAGCAGTACTTC
. | TRBD2 | TRBJ2-1 | TRBV18 | CASSPGLAGVEQFF | TGTGCCAGCTCACCGGGACTAGCGGGAGTTGAGCAGTTCTTC
. | . | TRBJ2-7 | TRBV6-5 | CASSYSRGGAYEQYF | TGTGCCAGCAGTTACTCTAGGGGGGGGGCCTACGAGCAGTACTTC
. | . | TRBJ1-1 | TRBV18 | CATAKSPRANTEAFF | TGTGCCACCGCTAAGAGCCCCAGGGCTAACACTGAAGCTTTCTTT
once | . | TRBJ1-4 | TRBV5-1 | CASSPPGTPGEKLFF | TGCGCCAGCAGCCCCCCCGGGACTCCGGGCGAAAAACTGTTTTTT
few | . | TRBJ2-1 | TRBV29-1 | CSVEGQPEYNEQFF | TGCAGCGTGGAGGGACAGCCAGAGTACAATGAGCAGTTCTTC
. | TRBD2 | TRBJ2-1 | TRBV18 | CASSPGLADYNEQFF | TGTGCCAGCTCACCCGGTCTAGCGGACTACAATGAGCAGTTCTTC
. | . | TRBJ1-1 | TRBV5-1 | CASSLSPGVSNTEAFF | TGCGCCAGCAGCTTGTCACCAGGGGTTTCGAACACTGAAGCTTTCTTT
. | . | TRBJ2-1 | TRBV3-1/TRBV3-2 | CASSQVRNEQFF | TGTGCCAGCAGCCAAGTGCGAAATGAGCAGTTCTTC
. | TRBD2 | TRBJ2-3 | TRBV5-1 | CASRYSGSTDTQYF | TGCGCCAGCAGATATAGCGGGAGCACAGATACGCAGTATTTT
once | . | TRBJ1-2 | TRBV11-2 | CASSPGRSYGYTF | TGTGCCAGCAGCCCCGGGAGATCCTATGGCTACACCTTC
. | . | TRBJ1-3 | TRBV10-1 | CASSESGVSGNTIYF | TGCGCCAGCAGTGAGTCCGGGGTCTCTGGAAACACCATATATTTT
. | TRBD1 | TRBJ1-2 | TRBV28 | CASNTGGPTYGYTF | TGTGCCAGCAATACAGGGGGTCCTACCTATGGCTACACCTTC
few | . | TRBJ1-5 | TRBV3-1/TRBV3-2 | CASSQRTVSQPQHF | TGTGCCAGCAGCCAGCGGACAGTTAGTCAGCCCCAGCATTTT
few | . | TRBJ2-2 | TRBV4-1 | CASSQKHQSGELFF | TGCGCCAGCAGCCAAAAGCACCAATCGGGGGAGCTGTTTTTT
. | . | TRBJ2-1 | TRBV28 | CATVLSLNNEQFF | TGTGCCACCGTCCTTAGCCTTAACAATGAGCAGTTCTTC
. | TRBD1 | TRBJ2-1 | TRBV11-1 | CASSSGQGVPNEQFF | TGTGCCAGCAGCTCCGGACAGGGGGTTCCCAATGAGCAGTTCTTC
. | . | TRBJ2-7 | TRBV29-1 | CSVRRSSYEQYF | TGCAGCGTCCGTAGGAGCTCCTACGAGCAGTACTTC
. | . | TRBJ2-7 | TRBV4-3 | CASSQEMWAGETYEQYF | TGCGCCAGCAGCCAAGAAATGTGGGCGGGCGAAACCTACGAGCAGTACTTC
. | . | TRBJ2-1 | TRBV5-5 | CASSSGASSYNEQFF | TGTGCCAGCAGTTCCGGCGCTAGCTCCTACAATGAGCAGTTCTTC
. | TRBD1 | TRBJ1-4 | TRBV4-1 | CASSQRGVDRANEKLFF | TGCGCCAGCAGCCAGAGGGGGGTGGACAGGGCTAATGAAAAACTGTTTTTT
. | TRBD1 | TRBJ1-2 | TRBV6-6 | CASSYWVDRGNGYTF | TGTGCCAGCAGTTACTGGGTCGACAGGGGGAATGGCTACACCTTC
. | . | TRBJ2-2 | TRBV30 | CAWSLGTKKVPGELFF | TGTGCCTGGAGCCTAGGGACAAAAAAAGTTCCCGGGGAGCTGTTTTTT
. | . | TRBJ2-3 | TRBV5-1 | CASSLDGVGPDTQYF | TGCGCCAGCAGCTTGGACGGGGTTGGCCCAGATACGCAGTATTTT
. | . | TRBJ2-3 | TRBV2 | CASNFFVADTQYF | TGTGCCAGCAACTTTTTTGTGGCAGATACGCAGTATTTT
few | . | TRBJ1-1 | TRBV19 | CASSAEKVNTEAFF | TGTGCCAGTAGCGCGGAGAAAGTGAACACTGAAGCTTTCTTT
. | . | TRBJ2-7 | TRBV10-2 | CASSDGRIYEQYF | TGCGCCAGCAGTGATGGCAGAATCTACGAGCAGTACTTC
. | TRBD1 | TRBJ2-1 | TRBV7-9 | CASGQGVNEQFF | TGTGCCAGCGGACAGGGGGTGAATGAGCAGTTCTTC
. | . | TRBJ1-5 | TRBV5-1 | CASSPRGDNQPQHF | TGCGCCAGCAGCCCACGGGGTGATAATCAGCCCCAGCATTTT
. | TRBD2 | TRBJ2-7 | TRBV5-5 | CASSLGSGGFSYEQYF | TGTGCCAGCAGCTTAGGTAGCGGGGGATTCTCCTACGAGCAGTACTTC
. | . | TRBJ1-5 | TRBV19 | CASSTGKGQPQHF | TGTGCCAGTAGTACCGGGAAGGGTCAGCCCCAGCATTTT